The 26 T cell receptor beta chains reported below all come from one sample, sequenced in a study of post-analysis software for immune sequencing data. Incorporated into the TCR beta cDNA libraries were unique molecular identifiers, which served to reduce PCR and sequencing biases. TCRdb used MiXCR to reprocess the PCR reads, holding one entry per CDR3 protein. The sample records about 680,000 distinct CDR3 sequences, roughly three fifths being singletons. No antigen has been identified for these receptors. Whole-study findings and limits: Five TRBV segments, including TRBV5-6, TRBV5-1 and TRBV20-1, were more frequent in patients than controls.

The source material was blood. Receptors originate from a girl aged 2 to 9 with multiple sclerosis.

About this clonotype itself: One junction end disagrees with the germline gene, perhaps due to a read error. CDR3 in DNA: TGTGCTATCAGTACTAGTGGACTAGCGGGAGGAAGCGAGCAGTACTTC. This gives the protein CAISTSGLAGGSEQYF. The J gene is TRBJ2-7, the V gene TRBV10-3; TRBD2 matches at 14 bases. This CDR3 is 16 amino acids long. Germline CDR1 ENHRY, CDR2 SYGVKD.

The chain links TRBV7-3 to TRBJ1-1; 8 bases match TRBD1. This CDR3 contains 16 residues. J was trimmed by 0 bases and V by 4 bases; bases with no gene match: 7. Germline CDR1 reads SGHTA; CDR2 reads FQGTGA. In DNA, the CDR3 is TGTGCCAGCAGCTCGCGACAGGGGCGGGTGAACACTGAAGCTTTCTTT. This codes for CASSSRQGRVNTEAFF.

The gene calls are TRBV12-3 or TRBV12-4 and TRBJ2-2, with TRBD1 identical over 9 bases. This CDR3 is 15 amino acids long. The ends lost 3 bases at V and 11 bases at J; junction bases unmatched: 10. CDR3 DNA: TGTGCCAGCAGTTTCGGACAGGGGAACGGCCGAGAGCTGTTTTTT. Translating it yields CASSFGQGNGRELFF.

This clonotype was seen only once. This chain connects TRBV5-5 to TRBJ2-1; possible D gene TRBD2, 6 bases. The CDR3 is 14 amino acids. The V end lost 4 bases, the J end lost 8 bases, and 16 bases lay between the germline ends. CDR1 is SGHKS and CDR2 is YYEKEE in the germline V gene (reference sequence). CDR3: CASSAGSTGDEQFF. The CDR3, as DNA: TGTGCCAGCAGCGCAGGGTCGACGGGGGATGAGCAGTTCTTC.

This chain joins TRBV20-1 and TRBJ2-5, with 7 bases fitting TRBD1. Germline CDR1 is DFQATT and CDR2 is SNEGSKA (reference sequence). The CDR3 has 13 amino acids. The V gene end was trimmed by 0 bases and the J gene end by 11 bases; junction bases not matched to a gene: 9. In DNA form, the CDR3 reads TGCAGTGCTAGAGAGCAGGGGGTCTGGGAGCAGTACTTC. Translated: CSAREQGVWEQYF.

The chain recombines TRBV5-1 with TRBJ2-1; weak D call: TRBD2 (5 bases). The CDR3 contains 15 residues. Germline V lookup: CDR1 SGHRS, CDR2 YFSETQ. Trimming took 1 base from V and 4 from J, leaving 12 bases between them. In nucleotides, the CDR3 is TGCGCCAGCAGCTTGACCGGGAAGAGGTACAATGAGCAGTTCTTC. As protein: CASSLTGKRYNEQFF.

Written as DNA, the CDR3 is TGCGCCAGCAGCCTGTTGTCGAGCGCCAATGAGCAGTTCTTC. This codes for CASSLLSSANEQFF. The chain combines TRBV5-1 with TRBJ2-1; D is ambiguous. V was cut by 4 bases and J by 6 bases, with 14 bases left in between. The CDR3 has 14 residues. From germline, CDR1 is SGHRS and CDR2 YFSETQ.

This clonotype has just one count. The chain couples TRBV7-9 to TRBJ2-1; TRBD1 matches at 7 bases. Germline loops: CDR1 SEHNR, CDR2 FQNEAQ (reference sequence). This CDR3 has 15 amino acids. V was clipped by 3 bases and J by 6 bases; unmatched bases: 8. The DNA of the CDR3 is TGTGCCAGCAGCTTTACAGGGGTAAGAGGCAATGAGCAGTTCTTC. It yields the protein CASSFTGVRGNEQFF. Filled out from reference TRBV7-9 and TRBJ2-1, the complete variable domain reads DTGVSQNPRHKITKRGQNVTFRCDPISEHNRLYWYRQTLGQGPEFLTYFQNEAQLEKSRLLSDRFSAERPKGSFSTLEIQRTEQGDSAMYLCASSFTGVRGNEQFFGPGTRLTVL.

This clonotype was observed a few times. This chain uses TRBV4-2 with TRBJ2-3; no reliable D call. The CDR3 is 14 amino acids. Trimming stripped 0 bases from V and 2 bases from J, with 6 bases between. Germline V CDR1 and CDR2: LGHNA, YNFKEQ. Here the CDR3 reads CASSQEGTTDTQYF. DNA of the CDR3: TGTGCCAGCAGCCAAGAGGGCACCACAGATACGCAGTATTTT.

This clonotype has more than one count but fewer than ten. The V and J genes are TRBV4-3 and TRBJ2-6; unclear D gene. Trimming took 1 base from V and 4 from J, leaving 5 bases between them. Germline V gene data show CDR1 as LGHNA and CDR2 as YSLEER. This CDR3 spans 14 amino acids. The chain's CDR3 is CASSQAAGANVLTF. The CDR3 DNA sequence: TGCGCCAGCAGCCAAGCGGCCGGGGCCAACGTCCTGACTTTC.

V usage is TRBV6-5 and J usage is TRBJ2-3, with D possibly being TRBD1 (6 bases). Trimming cost V 7 bases and J 7 bases, with 21 bases left between them. The CDR3 contains 15 residues. Germline V gives CDR1 MNHEY, CDR2 SVGAGI. CDR3 loop: CASTSPGTRDYTQYF. CDR3 sequence (DNA): TGTGCCAGCACCTCACCAGGGACAAGGGATTATACGCAGTATTTT.

This clonotype was observed a handful of times. The chain uses TRBV7-9 and TRBJ2-6, with TRBD2 matching 7 bases. The CDR3 runs 16 residues. With V trimmed by 5 bases and J by 6 bases, 10 bases remained unmatched. The germline gives CDR1 SEHNR, CDR2 FQNEAQ (reference sequence). Here the CDR3 reads CASSGSGTRAANVLTF. The CDR3 DNA sequence: TGTGCCAGCAGCGGAAGCGGGACTCGCGCGGCCAACGTCCTGACTTTC.

This sequence joins TRBV3-1 and TRBJ2-4; 9 positions agree with TRBD2. With V trimmed by 1 base and J by 1 base, 5 bases remained unmatched. There are 17 residues in the CDR3. CDR1 is LGHDT, CDR2 YNNKEL, per germline (reference sequence). The CDR3 here is CASSQGSSGRAKNIQYF. The CDR3 region has the DNA TGTGCCAGCAGCCAAGGATCAAGCGGGAGGGCCAAAAACATTCAGTACTTC.

The CDR3 loop is CASSYGGAVKTQYF. CDR3 coding DNA: TGCGCCAGCAGTTACGGGGGGGCCGTGAAGACCCAGTACTTC. The rearrangement uses TRBV10-2 and TRBJ2-5, with TRBD2 matching 8 bases. Looked up from germline, CDR1 is WSHSY and CDR2 is SAAADI. V lost 5 bases and J lost 6; bases outside the gene matches: 8. This CDR3 spans 14 amino acids.

This chain connects TRBV12-3 or TRBV12-4 to TRBJ1-5, with 7 bases fitting TRBD1. The CDR3 loop spans 16 amino acids. J was trimmed by 0 bases and V by 2 bases; bases with no gene match: 4. The DNA for the CDR3 is TGTGCCAGCAGTTTAAAGGGGGCGGGTAGCAATCAGCCCCAGCATTTT. It is translated as CASSLKGAGSNQPQHF.

The chain joins TRBV12-5 to TRBJ2-7; the D gene is possibly TRBD1 (5 bases). The germline V and J ends were trimmed by 2 bases and 3 bases, with 8 bases remaining between them. Germline CDR1 reads LGHNT; CDR2 reads FRNRAP. The CDR3 is 13 amino acids. In nucleotides, the CDR3 is TGTGCTAGTGGTTTGACAGGTGACTACGAGCAGTACTTC. Amino acids: CASGLTGDYEQYF.

This clonotype was recorded once. This chain connects TRBV20-1 to TRBJ2-1; 14 bases map to TRBD2. Germline V CDR1 and CDR2: DFQATT, SNEGSKA (reference sequence). Trimming took 5 bases from V and 5 from J; bases not matched to a gene: 5. The CDR3 runs 15 residues. The CDR3 region is CSAGTSGRTHNEQFF. CDR3 coding DNA: TGCAGTGCTGGGACTAGCGGGAGAACCCACAATGAGCAGTTCTTC.

With regard to this clonotype: Relative to the germline gene, one junction end is altered; a read error may explain this. The chain links TRBV6-6 to TRBJ2-7; TRBD2 is a possible D gene (6 bases). The germline gives CDR1 MNHNY, CDR2 SVGAGI (reference sequence). The CDR3 sequence is 13 residues long. CDR3 residues: CVSSYRTNYEQYF. The DNA for the CDR3 is TGTGTCAGCAGTTACCGGACTAACTACGAGCAGTACTTC.

This clonotype was detected a few times. The chain links TRBV12-5 to TRBJ1-5; the D gene is possibly TRBD1 (6 bases). The CDR3 runs to 13 residues. Looked up from germline, CDR1 is LGHNT and CDR2 is FRNRAP. The germline V and J ends were trimmed by 6 bases and 3 bases, with 9 bases remaining between them. The CDR3 is CASGWTDNQPQHF. The DNA for the CDR3 is TGTGCTAGTGGGTGGACAGACAATCAGCCCCAGCATTTT.

This clonotype has just a few counts. A junction boundary mismatches the germline segment, possibly from a read error. This chain joins TRBV12-3 or TRBV12-4 and TRBJ2-1; 9 bases align to TRBD2. The CDR3 runs to 15 residues. CDR3 region: CASSLRTSAYNGQFF. In DNA form, the CDR3 reads TGTGCCAGCAGTCTCAGGACTAGCGCTTACAATGGGCAGTTCTTC.

A single count supports this clonotype. The chain couples TRBV6-5 to TRBJ2-5; D is unresolved. The length of the CDR3 is 11 residues. The germline gives CDR1 MNHEY, CDR2 SVGAGI. V was trimmed by 2 bases and J by 11 bases, leaving 9 bases between them. CDR3 sequence (DNA): TGTGCCAGCAGTTACCAGGCCCGGCAGTACTTC. Its translation: CASSYQARQYF.

The chain links TRBV7-9 to TRBJ1-2, with 7 positions matching TRBD1. The germline V gene has CDR1 SEHNR and CDR2 FQNEAQ (reference sequence). Trimming removed 0 bases from V and 6 bases from J; junction bases left unmatched: 10. The CDR3 has 16 residues. The CDR3 protein is CASSLAGRQGEDGYTF. In DNA, the CDR3 is TGTGCCAGCAGCTTAGCGGGTCGGCAGGGGGAAGATGGCTACACCTTC. The whole variable domain, remainder taken from reference TRBV7-9 and TRBJ1-2, is DTGVSQNPRHKITKRGQNVTFRCDPISEHNRLYWYRQTLGQGPEFLTYFQNEAQLEKSRLLSDRFSAERPKGSFSTLEIQRTEQGDSAMYLCASSLAGRQGEDGYTFGSGTRLTVV.

This sequence joins TRBV7-2 and TRBJ2-1; tentative D call: TRBD2 (5 bases). Deletions cut 1 base from V and 5 bases from J, with 12 bases between. The CDR3 loop spans 15 amino acids. In germline, CDR1 is SGHTA, CDR2 FQGNSA. CDR3: CASSLGGVRNNEQFF. The CDR3 nucleotides read TGTGCCAGCAGCTTAGGGGGAGTCCGAAACAATGAGCAGTTCTTC.

The chain employs TRBV11-2 and TRBJ2-1; D perhaps matches TRBD1 (7 bases). Germline lookup yields CDR1 SGHAT and CDR2 FQNNGV. V was cut by 5 bases and J by 4 bases, with 15 bases left in between. The CDR3 runs 15 residues. CDR3 DNA sequence: TGTGCCAGCAGCCCCGGCGGGACAGTTTACAATGAGCAGTTCTTC. It is translated as CASSPGGTVYNEQFF.

The count of this clonotype is one. V gene TRBV7-2 combines with J gene TRBJ1-1, with D possibly being TRBD1 (5 bases). CDR1 SGHTA and CDR2 FQGNSA come from the germline V gene. The V end lost 5 bases, the J end lost 9 bases, and 13 bases lay between the germline ends. The CDR3 is 12 residues long. The CDR3 sequence: CASSLGLGQAFF. DNA for the CDR3: TGTGCCAGCAGCCTAGGTCTGGGGCAAGCTTTCTTT.

The chain joins TRBV4-3 to TRBJ2-1; 11 bases match TRBD1. Germline V lookup: CDR1 LGHNA, CDR2 YSLEER. V lost 0 bases to trimming and J lost 8 bases; unmatched junction nucleotides: 6. The CDR3 extends over 16 amino acids. CDR3 loop: CASSQERGTGGHEQFF. The CDR3 DNA is TGCGCCAGCAGCCAAGAAAGGGGGACAGGGGGGCATGAGCAGTTCTTC.